Each of the 4 T cell receptor beta chains below was sequenced from the same sample in a study of cytomegalovirus exposure and HLA in healthy donors. Method: immunoSEQ multiplex PCR; TCRdb's copy keeps in-frame clones and lacks some. The table includes over 200,000 clones, 75% to 90% detected once. Material for sequencing was PBMCs. The receptor set was obtained from a woman under 30 in good health and CMV-seronegative.

The chain is built from TRBV6-6 and TRBJ1-1; 9 positions agree with TRBD1. Trimming took 5 bases from V and 2 from J; bases not matched to a gene: 6. There are 15 residues in the CDR3. The germline gives CDR1 MNHNY, CDR2 SVGAGI (reference sequence). CDR3 coding DNA: TGTGCCAGCAGTCCCACAGGGGGCCGCAACACTGAAGCTTTCTTT. This translates into CASSPTGGRNTEAFF.

The chain uses TRBV14 and TRBJ2-7; 14 nucleotides agree with TRBD2. CDR3 length: 20 amino acids. Germline V gene data show CDR1 as SGHDN and CDR2 as FVKESK. Unmatched junction bases numbered 15, after V lost 5 bases and J lost 0 bases. The CDR3 bases are TGTGCCAGCAGCTCCTACACGACCGGGACTAGCGGGAGACCCTCCTACGAGCAGTACTTC. This codes for CASSSYTTGTSGRPSYEQYF.

CDR3 protein: CASSPSRSSPLHF. In nucleotides, the CDR3 is TGTGCCAGCAGCCCCTCCCGCAGTTCACCCCTCCACTTT. The chain recombines TRBV27 with TRBJ1-6; D ambiguous. Germline V gene sequence: CDR1 MNHEY, CDR2 SMNVEV (reference sequence). The CDR3 is made up of 13 amino acids. Trimming stripped 6 bases from V and 9 bases from J, with 12 bases between.

V gene TRBV6-1 combines with J gene TRBJ2-3, with a tentative D call TRBD2 (6 bases). V gave up 6 bases and J gave up 2 bases, with 15 bases separating them. Germline lookup yields CDR1 MNHNS and CDR2 SASEGT. This CDR3 has 15 amino acids. The CDR3 DNA reads as TGTGCCAGCAGCCCCCCCCGGGGGTTCACAGATACGCAGTATTTT. Translating gives CASSPPRGFTDTQYF.